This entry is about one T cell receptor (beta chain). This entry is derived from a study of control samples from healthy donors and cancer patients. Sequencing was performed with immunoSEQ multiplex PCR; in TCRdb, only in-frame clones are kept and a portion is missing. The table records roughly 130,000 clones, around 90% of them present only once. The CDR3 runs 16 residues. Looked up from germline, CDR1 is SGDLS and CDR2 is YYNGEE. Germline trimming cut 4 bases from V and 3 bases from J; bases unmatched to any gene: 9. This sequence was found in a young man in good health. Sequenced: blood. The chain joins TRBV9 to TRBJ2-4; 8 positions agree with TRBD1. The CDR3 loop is CASSPLPGTGKNIQYF. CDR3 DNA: TGTGCCAGCAGCCCTTTACCCGGGACAGGCAAAAACATTCAGTACTTC.